These 28 T cell receptor beta chains share one sample of origin, sequenced in a study of Graves' ophthalmopathy and Graves' hyperthyroidism. Researchers took RNA transcripts and amplified TCR beta CDR3 regions from them. HTBI primers were employed in first-round RT-PCR, then a second-round multiplex PCR followed. MiXCR was run by TCRdb on the multiplex PCR reads, yielding one entry per CDR3 protein. The table records just over 600,000 distinct CDR3 sequences, about 24% of them present only once. Sequenced input: peripheral blood. These receptors originate from a woman aged 18 to 35 with stable Graves' hyperthyroidism. Some clones in this sample may be carry-over from other donors' samples.

A remark on this clonotype: Being one base from a much bigger clone, this may be a read error. Since the CDR3 does not end with the conserved phenylalanine or tryptophan, this likely comes from a read error. The V call is TRBV13, the J call TRBJ1-1; 7 positions match TRBD1. This CDR3 spans 14 amino acids. The ends lost 9 bases at V and 10 bases at J; junction bases unmatched: 17. The germline CDR1 and CDR2 sequences are PRHDT and FYEKMQ (reference sequence). The CDR3 reads CASTNRDSPSRAFV. CDR3 DNA sequence: TGTGCCAGTACGAATCGGGACAGTCCCTCCCGAGCTTTCGTT.

This clonotype has a count of ten or more. This sequence joins TRBV4-3 and TRBJ1-2; no clear D gene. The germline V gene encodes CDR1 LGHNA and CDR2 YSLEER. Trimming stripped 0 bases from V and 3 bases from J, with 8 bases between. The CDR3 has 14 amino acids. CDR3 amino acids: CASSQDWNDYGYTF. Here the CDR3 DNA reads TGCGCCAGCAGCCAAGATTGGAACGACTATGGCTACACCTTC.

The sample holds many counts of this clonotype. This chain uses TRBV5-1 with TRBJ2-2; D not certain. Trimming left V 4 bases short and J 5 bases short, with 9 bases between. The germline V gene has CDR1 SGHRS and CDR2 YFSETQ. The CDR3 is 13 amino acids. CDR3 DNA: TGCGCCAGCAGCACCGTCGGAACCGGGGAGCTGTTTTTT. Protein sequence: CASSTVGTGELFF.

The V gene is TRBV19, the J gene TRBJ2-7; possibly TRBD1 for D (6 bases). Trimming took off 6 bases at V and 2 bases at J, with 14 bases between the two ends. CDR3 length: 14 amino acids. Germline V gene data show CDR1 as LNHDA and CDR2 as SQIVND (reference sequence). CDR3 residues: CASSSRDTAYEQYF. The CDR3 nucleotides are TGTGCCAGTAGCTCACGGGACACAGCCTACGAGCAGTACTTC.

This clonotype has a handful of counts. A much larger clone lies one base from this, so it may be a read error. As the CDR3 is not closed by the conserved phenylalanine or tryptophan, this likely results from a read error. This chain uses TRBV20-1 with TRBJ1-1; the D is unclear. Per germline, CDR1 DFQATT and CDR2 SNEGSKA (reference sequence). This CDR3 is built from 13 residues. V was shortened by 2 bases and J by 0 bases, with 7 bases between the two germline ends. CDR3 nucleotide sequence: TGCAGTGCTAGATATCCAGTGAACACTGAAGCTTTCTCT. Its protein is CSARYPVNTEAFS.

In its sample, this clonotype was seen a few times. The chain recombines TRBV6-1 with TRBJ2-5, with D unresolved. CDR3 size: 14 residues. V lost 9 bases to trimming and J lost 3 bases, with 17 bases between them. The germline CDR1 and CDR2 sequences are MNHNS and SASEGT. As DNA, the CDR3 is TGTGCCAGTGATCAGGTGGGCCGAGAAGAGACCCAGTACTTC. Translation gives CASDQVGREETQYF.

This clonotype has only a few counts. This could be a read error, since a much larger clone is one nucleotide away. V usage is TRBV19 and J usage is TRBJ2-5; possibly TRBD2 for D (6 bases). In germline, CDR1 is LNHDA, CDR2 SQIVND (reference sequence). The CDR3 has 13 residues. The V and J ends lost 4 bases and 7 bases respectively, with 13 bases between them. For the CDR3, the DNA is TGTGCCAGTAGTACCGGGACTTTCGCGACCCAGTACTTC. Amino acid sequence: CASSTGTFATQYF.

This clonotype showed up many times. The chain joins TRBV7-3 to TRBJ2-5; 9 bases are a match to TRBD1. Germline V gene lookup returns CDR1 SGHTA and CDR2 FQGTGA. The CDR3 consists of 20 residues. V shed 0 bases and J 2 bases; nucleotides not matched to a gene: 16. The CDR3 sequence: CASSLTRHLGQGRVQETQYF. CDR3 DNA: TGTGCCAGCAGCTTAACCCGCCACCTGGGACAGGGTAGGGTTCAAGAGACCCAGTACTTC.

This clonotype has just a few counts. This chain joins TRBV6-5 and TRBJ1-2, with 9 bases lining up with TRBD1. V shed 4 bases, J shed 11 bases, and the junction held 8 bases outside the gene matches. The CDR3 consists of 13 residues. Germline V gives CDR1 MNHEY, CDR2 SVGAGI. In nucleotides, the CDR3 is TGTGCCAGCAGTTGGGGACAGGGAGAAGGTTACACCTTC. The encoded protein is CASSWGQGEGYTF.

This clonotype has a handful of counts. The chain recombines TRBV9 with TRBJ2-7; D perhaps matches TRBD2 (5 bases). Germline V CDR1 and CDR2: SGDLS, YYNGEE. This CDR3 has 15 residues. V shed 0 bases and J shed 6 bases, with 16 bases lying between them. Here the CDR3 reads CASSVGPLGATEQYF. The DNA for the CDR3 is TGTGCCAGCAGCGTAGGTCCCCTGGGAGCGACCGAGCAGTACTTC.

This clonotype was counted many times. The V gene is TRBV12-3 or TRBV12-4, the J gene TRBJ2-5; 8 bases line up with TRBD1. V shed 5 bases and J 1 base; nucleotides not matched to a gene: 6. The CDR3 is 15 residues long. This chain's CDR3 is CASSLGTGVQETQYF. The CDR3 bases are TGTGCCAGCAGTCTCGGGACAGGCGTCCAAGAGACCCAGTACTTC.

The rearrangement joins TRBV15 to TRBJ2-7; D is uncertain. Germline loops: CDR1 LNHNV, CDR2 YYDKDF (reference sequence). Trimming removed 3 bases from V and 9 bases from J, with 6 bases in between. The CDR3 is made up of 10 amino acids. In DNA form, the CDR3 reads TGTGCCACCAGCAGGCTATGGCAGTACTTC. Its protein is CATSRLWQYF.

Comment on this clonotype: Germline and junction disagree at one end, which may indicate a read error. The CDR3 loop reads CASSEVQRGGPEAKNIKYF. CDR3 nucleotides: TGTGCCAGCAGTGAAGTCCAGCGGGGGGGCCCCGAGGCCAAAAACATTAAGTACTTC. This chain uses TRBV2 with TRBJ2-4; 10 bases agree with TRBD2. The CDR3 consists of 19 residues. Germline assignment: CDR1 SNHLY and CDR2 FYNNEI.

This clonotype was counted many times. The J gene is TRBJ2-7, the V gene TRBV28; TRBD1 matches 7 bases. Trimming took 7 bases from V and 2 from J; bases not matched to a gene: 5. The CDR3 sequence is 13 residues long. Germline V gene lookup returns CDR1 MDHEN and CDR2 SYDVKM. The CDR3 loop is CASNDRVAYEQYF. The CDR3 DNA sequence: TGTGCCAGCAACGACAGGGTCGCCTACGAGCAGTACTTC.

The chain recombines TRBV6-1 with TRBJ1-1; maybe TRBD1 (5 bases). CDR3 length equals 13 residues. V gave up 7 bases and J gave up 0 bases, with 9 bases separating them. Germline assignment: CDR1 MNHNS and CDR2 SASEGT. The CDR3 DNA follows: TGTGCCAGCATCAGGGTGGTGAACACTGAAGCTTTCTTT. Its protein product is CASIRVVNTEAFF.

This clonotype was observed many times. The V call is TRBV18, the J call TRBJ1-1; D unclear. V lost 6 bases and J lost 8, with 16 bases in between. The CDR3 contains 13 residues. Looked up from germline, CDR1 is KGHSH and CDR2 is LQKENI. In nucleotides, the CDR3 is TGTGCCAGCTCTCAAGCTGATCTGGCCGAAGCTTTCTTT. This sequence encodes CASSQADLAEAFF.

This clonotype was detected ten times or more. J is TRBJ1-1 and V is TRBV20-1, with a possible D match to TRBD1 (5 bases). V dropped 3 bases and J dropped 5 bases, with 16 bases sitting between them. CDR3 length: 14 amino acids. The germline V gene has CDR1 DFQATT and CDR2 SNEGSKA (reference sequence). The CDR3 DNA reads as TGCAGTGCTAGGCCCTTGGGTGGGGGAACTGAAGCTTTCTTT. As protein: CSARPLGGGTEAFF.

This chain connects TRBV10-3 to TRBJ2-5; TRBD1 matches 8 bases. With 10 bases clipped from V and 5 bases from J, the junction kept 6 bases outside the gene matches. This CDR3 contains 12 residues. Germline-derived CDR1 and CDR2 are ENHRY and SYGVKD. CDR3 amino acids: CATGQGDETQYF. For the CDR3, the DNA is TGTGCCACCGGACAGGGAGACGAGACCCAGTACTTC.

The CDR3 nucleotides read TGTGCCAGCAGTCCTAGCCAGGGACTATTACAAGAGACCCAGTACTTC. Translating it yields CASSPSQGLLQETQYF. The V call is TRBV12-3 or TRBV12-4, the J call TRBJ2-5; 7 positions match TRBD2. CDR3 length equals 16 residues. The V segment lost 5 bases and the J segment 2 bases; nucleotides outside the gene matches: 11.

This clonotype was observed many times. The chain carries TRBV29-1 and TRBJ1-5, with TRBD1 matching 9 bases. CDR1 SQVTM and CDR2 ANQGSEA come from the germline V gene. Trimming removed 4 bases from V and 11 bases from J; junction bases left unmatched: 9. This CDR3 spans 13 amino acids. The CDR3 bases are TGCAGCGTTGGTGGACAGGGGACTGTGACCCAGCATTTT. Translation gives CSVGGQGTVTQHF.

In the case of this clonotype: No conserved phenylalanine or tryptophan is present at the end of the CDR3, so a read error is the likely explanation. This rearrangement joins TRBV2 to TRBJ2-7, with D possibly TRBD2 on 5 matching bases. The germline gives CDR1 SNHLY, CDR2 FYNNEI. The CDR3 runs to 15 residues. V lost 1 base to trimming and J lost 3 bases, with 13 bases between them. This chain's CDR3 is CASSEDPDGLYEQYY. In DNA form, the CDR3 reads TGTGCCAGCAGTGAAGATCCGGACGGACTCTACGAGCAGTACTAC.

J is TRBJ1-1 and V is TRBV28; 9 bases are a match to TRBD1. The CDR3 is 15 amino acids. V lost 7 bases, J lost 1 base, and 7 bases stayed unmatched. Germline V gives CDR1 MDHEN, CDR2 SYDVKM. The CDR3: CASTEQGATNTEAFF. In DNA, the CDR3 is TGTGCCAGCACCGAACAGGGGGCTACGAACACTGAAGCTTTCTTT.

With regard to this clonotype: The junction departs from the called germline gene at one end, perhaps through a read error. The V gene is TRBV28, the J gene TRBJ2-4, with D unresolved. In germline, CDR1 is MDHEN, CDR2 SYDVKM. The CDR3 runs to 14 residues. As DNA, the CDR3 is TGTGCCAGCACTTTATCGGTAGCCAAAAACATTAAGTACTTC. Amino acids: CASTLSVAKNIKYF.

This clonotype came up many times. The chain has TRBV3-1 and TRBJ1-6, with a tentative D call TRBD1 (6 bases). CDR3 length equals 13 residues. The V gene's germline CDR1 is LGHDT and CDR2 YNNKEL (reference sequence). Trimming shortened V by 8 bases and J by 4 bases, and 9 bases separated the two germline ends. The chain's CDR3 is CASRDTYNSPLHF. The CDR3 DNA follows: TGTGCCAGCCGGGACACGTATAATTCACCCCTCCACTTT.

The J gene is TRBJ2-7, the V gene TRBV15; possible D gene TRBD1, 7 bases. Deletions cut 5 bases from V and 1 base from J, with 15 bases between. Germline-derived CDR1 and CDR2 are LNHNV and YYDKDF (reference sequence). The CDR3 has 15 amino acids. CDR3 amino acids: CATSLQGDSSYEQYF. The CDR3 coding sequence is TGTGCCACCAGCCTCCAGGGGGACTCTTCCTACGAGCAGTACTTC. The whole variable domain, filled in from reference TRBV15 and TRBJ2-7, reads DAMVIQNPRYQVTQFGKPVTLSCSQTLNHNVMYWYQQKSSQAPKLLFHYYDKDFNNEADTPDNFQSRRPNTSFCFLDIRSPGLGDTAMYLCATSLQGDSSYEQYFGPGTRLTVT.

The chain joins TRBV12-3 or TRBV12-4 to TRBJ1-3; 7 bases agree with TRBD1. This CDR3 comprises 15 residues. With V trimmed by 6 bases and J by 0 bases, 5 bases remained unmatched. The CDR3 is CASRSDRLSGNTIYF. DNA of the CDR3: TGTGCCAGCAGATCGGACAGGCTCTCTGGAAACACCATATATTTT.

This clonotype occurred a few times. The chain recombines TRBV2 with TRBJ2-7; the D gene is possibly TRBD1 (5 bases). The germline gives CDR1 SNHLY, CDR2 FYNNEI. Trimming removed 3 bases at V and 6 bases at J, with 9 bases between. The CDR3 totals 12 residues. The CDR3 sequence is CASSDQGSEQYF. CDR3 DNA sequence: TGTGCCAGCAGTGACCAGGGCTCCGAGCAGTACTTC.

J is TRBJ2-7 and V is TRBV6-2 or TRBV6-3; TRBD1 matches 9 bases. CDR1 is MNHEY and CDR2 is SVGEGT in the germline V gene. V gave up 6 bases and J gave up 5 bases; unmatched junction bases: 11. CDR3 length: 15 residues. CDR3 sequence reads: CASSPGDRVSHEQYF. CDR3 in DNA: TGTGCCAGCAGCCCTGGGGACAGGGTTTCCCACGAGCAGTACTTC.